Detailed here is one TCR beta chain. This clonotype has at least ten counts. No cognate antigen has been identified for it. Per-nucleotide qualities are absent, and no much larger clonotype sits a single base away. The entry originates in a study of T-cell reconstitution after alpha-beta-depleted transplantation in children (dated by TCRdb to 2016 to 2017). At the level of the whole study: Using TCR repertoire profiling, the study quantitatively followed how T-cell immune reconstitution unfolded in children after TCRalphabeta/CD19-depleted allogeneic hematopoietic cell transplantation.

Receptor amplification or capture employed PCR. The listed sequencing device is Illumina HiSeq 2500. Molecular barcoding was employed in the preparation of TCR libraries, with unique molecular identifiers being used to normalize TCRbeta repertoire quantification. TCRdb ran its own pipeline on the public reads, namely fastp trimming at Q25 and MiXCR clone calling, and kept in-frame beta chains. Each record represents a unique CDR3 protein, reported with the most common genes and DNA among its rows. Within this sample are 250,000 to 350,000 distinct CDR3 sequences, with 9.9% of them counted one time only. The ten largest clones add up to roughly 9.1% of the sample. The junction carries 12 bases between V and J, which are trimmed by 4 bases and 0 bases respectively. Inclusive of the bounding cysteine and phenylalanine, the CDR3 is 15 residues long. Only CDR3 DNA remains: 45 bases, in frame from the first base. CDR1 and CDR2, looked up from the germline V gene, are SGHRS and YFSETQ.

The receptor was isolated from a human donor who donated a stem cell graft to a child with SCID. The chain joins TRBV5-1 to TRBJ2-3, and the D gene may be TRBD2, 5 bases matching. The sample in question was PBMCs from the stem cell graft donor, obtained from the stem cell graft. The sequenced DNA is TGCGCCAGCAGCCCCGGACTTTTTAGCACAGATACGCAGTATTTT. Its coded protein is CASSPGLFSTDTQYF.